This T cell receptor (beta chain) is drawn from a study of T cell responses to AZD1222 COVID-19 vaccine. Study outcomes and limitations: Scientists sampled the repertoires only once the peak T cell response had passed. Females outnumbered males among donors, who were mostly white British; clonal diversity was possibly underestimated. The study reported that nearly half of spike-specific TCRs target unmutated variant regions.

A word on this clone: Its antigen is as yet unknown.

J was trimmed by 0 bases and V by 8 bases; bases with no gene match: 16. CDR3 length: 19 residues. Germline V gives CDR1 MNHNY, CDR2 SVGAGI (reference sequence). Produced via immunoSEQ multiplex PCR; TCRdb's table is partial and in-frame only. The table lists 100,000 to 150,000 clones, approximately 85% of them singletons, with over 5% in the top ten. Specimen: peripheral blood, collected on day 0 of AZD1222 vaccination. The chain is built from TRBV6-6 and TRBJ1-5; 10 bases map to TRBD1. This TCR was sampled from an adult in good health. In DNA form, the CDR3 reads TGTGCCAGCGGTCACCGGTTGACAGGGGGCTTGAATAGCAATCAGCCCCAGCATTTT. Protein product: CASGHRLTGGLNSNQPQHF.